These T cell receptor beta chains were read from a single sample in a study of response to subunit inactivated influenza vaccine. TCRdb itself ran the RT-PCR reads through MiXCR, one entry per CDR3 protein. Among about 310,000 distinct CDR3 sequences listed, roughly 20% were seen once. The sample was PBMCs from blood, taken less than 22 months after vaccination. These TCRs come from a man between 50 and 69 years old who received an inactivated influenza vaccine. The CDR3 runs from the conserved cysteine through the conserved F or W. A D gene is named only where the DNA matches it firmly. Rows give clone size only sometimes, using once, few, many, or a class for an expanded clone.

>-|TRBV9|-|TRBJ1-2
TGTGCCAGCAGCGCGGAGACGGGCTACACCTTC
CASSAETGYTF
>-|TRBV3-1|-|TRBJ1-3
TGTGCCAGCAGCCAACGGCTCCAGAGCTCTGGAAACACCATATATTTT
CASSQRLQSSGNTIYF
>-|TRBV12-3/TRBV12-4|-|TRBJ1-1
TGTGCCAGCAGTTTTGCTCTTTCAAACACTGAAGCTTTCTTT
CASSFALSNTEAFF
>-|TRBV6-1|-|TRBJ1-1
TGTGCCAGCATCCCCGGGGGGGGCTTCACTGAAGCTTTCTTT
CASIPGGGFTEAFF
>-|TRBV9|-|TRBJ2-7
TGTGCCAGCAGCGTAGGGGGCGCAACCTACGAGCAGTACTTC
CASSVGGATYEQYF
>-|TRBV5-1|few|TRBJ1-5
TGCGCCAGCAGCTTGAACCCCTCCACAACCTTCAATCAGCCCCAGCATTTT
CASSLNPSTTFNQPQHF
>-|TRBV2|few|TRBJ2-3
TGTGCCAGCAGTGCTCCGATTACGCAGTATTTT
CASSAPITQYF
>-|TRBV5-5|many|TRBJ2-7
TGTGCCAGCAGTTTTGACCGCTACGAGCAGTACTTC
CASSFDRYEQYF
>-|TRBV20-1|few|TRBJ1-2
TGCAGTGCTAATAGGCAGGATCTCCTCTATGGCTACACCTTC
CSANRQDLLYGYTF
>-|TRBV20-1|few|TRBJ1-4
TGCAGTGCTAGCCGGACACGTAATGAAAAACTGTTTTTT
CSASRTRNEKLFF
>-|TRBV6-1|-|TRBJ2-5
TGTGCCAGCAGCAGCCCGAGGGGAAAGACCCAGTACTTC
CASSSPRGKTQYF
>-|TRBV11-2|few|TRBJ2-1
TGTGCCAGCAGCTTTGGCCCCGGTGGGGATGAGCAGTTCTTC
CASSFGPGGDEQFF
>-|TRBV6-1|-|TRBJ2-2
TGTGCCAGCAGTGTGGAGGGGGCGGCCGGGGAGCTGTTTTTT
CASSVEGAAGELFF
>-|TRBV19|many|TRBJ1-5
TGTGCCAGTAGTCTGCAACAGAATAGCAATCAGCCCCAGCATTTT
CASSLQQNSNQPQHF
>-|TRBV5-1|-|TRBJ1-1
TGCGCCAGCAGCTTGGTTAAGGGTGAAGCTTTCTTT
CASSLVKGEAFF
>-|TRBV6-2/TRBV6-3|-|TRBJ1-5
TGTGCCAGCAAGAAAGACCGCAATCAGCCCCAGCATTTT
CASKKDRNQPQHF
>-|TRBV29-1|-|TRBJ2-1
TGCAGCGTTGAATCCCAAATAAAGGACGAGCAGTTCTTC
CSVESQIKDEQFF
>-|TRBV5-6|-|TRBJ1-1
TGTGCCAGCAGCTCAAGATCGGCTGGGAACACTGAAGCTTTCTTT
CASSSRSAGNTEAFF
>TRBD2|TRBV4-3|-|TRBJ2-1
TGCGCCAGCAGCCAATTCTCCCCGCTAGCGGGAGGGCCCAGTGAGCAGTTCTTC
CASSQFSPLAGGPSEQFF
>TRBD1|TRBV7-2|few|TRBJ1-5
TGTGCCAGCAGCTCGGTGACAGGGCAACATCAGCCCCAGCATTTT
CASSSVTGQHQPQHF
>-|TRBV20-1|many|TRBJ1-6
TGCAGTGCCATGGACGGAGAGAATTCACCCCTCCACTTT
CSAMDGENSPLHF
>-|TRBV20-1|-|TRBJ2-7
TGCAGTGCTAGAGGGCCCAGGGGCAAGGAGGAGCAGTACTTC
CSARGPRGKEEQYF
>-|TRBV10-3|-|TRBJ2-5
TGTGCCATCAGTGATGGCAGGCAGGAGACCCAGTACTTC
CAISDGRQETQYF
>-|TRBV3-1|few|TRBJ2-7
TGTGCCAGCAGCCAAAACTACCTAGGGGTAACCTACGAGCAGTACTTC
CASSQNYLGVTYEQYF
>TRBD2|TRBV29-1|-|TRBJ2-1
TGCAGCGTTGGTTTGACTAGCGGGCGAGCCTACAATGAGCAGTTCTTC
CSVGLTSGRAYNEQFF
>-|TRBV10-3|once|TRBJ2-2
TGTGCCATCAGTGAGTCTTCGACAGGGAACACCGGGGAGCTGTTTTTT
CAISESSTGNTGELFF
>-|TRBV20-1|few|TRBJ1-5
TGCAGTGCTGGTACAGGGCATCAGCCCCAGCATTTT
CSAGTGHQPQHF
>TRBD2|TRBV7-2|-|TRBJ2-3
TGTGCCAGCAGCTTACGCGGGAGTGTCACAGATACGCAGTATTTT
CASSLRGSVTDTQYF
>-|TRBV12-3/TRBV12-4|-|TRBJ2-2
TGTGCCAGCAGTTTACTCGGGAACACCGGGGAGCTGTTTTTT
CASSLLGNTGELFF
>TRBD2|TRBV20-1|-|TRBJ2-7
TGCAGTGCTCTCGGACTAGCGGGGGGTATTTACGAGCAGTACTTC
CSALGLAGGIYEQYF
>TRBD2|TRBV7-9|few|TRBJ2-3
TGTGCCAGCAGCTCCCGGGGAGGGTCGGATACGCAGTATTTT
CASSSRGGSDTQYF
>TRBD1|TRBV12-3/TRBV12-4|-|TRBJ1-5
TGTGCCAGCAGTTATGCCGGGACAGGGGGCGGTCAGCCCCAGCATTTT
CASSYAGTGGGQPQHF
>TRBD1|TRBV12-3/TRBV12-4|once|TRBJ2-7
TGTGCCAGCAGCCTTACAGGGGGTGGCGAGCAGTACTTC
CASSLTGGGEQYF
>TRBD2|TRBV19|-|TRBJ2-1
TGTGCCAGTAGTCTAGCGGGACACCTTTTCCATGAGCAGTTCTTC
CASSLAGHLFHEQFF
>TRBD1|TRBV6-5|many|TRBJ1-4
TGTGCCAGCAGTTACTCGACAGGGGGAAATGAAAAACTGTTTTTT
CASSYSTGGNEKLFF
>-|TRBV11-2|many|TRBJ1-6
TGTGCCAGCAGCTTTACAGAGGGGAATTCACCCCTCCACTTT
CASSFTEGNSPLHF
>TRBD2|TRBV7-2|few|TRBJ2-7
TGTGCCAGCAGCTTAGCGGGGGGGACCTCCGAGCAGTACTTC
CASSLAGGTSEQYF
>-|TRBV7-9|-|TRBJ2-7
TGTGCCAGCAGCCCAGGGGTAAGGGCACTCTACGAGCAGTACTTC
CASSPGVRALYEQYF
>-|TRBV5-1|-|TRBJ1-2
TGCGCCAGCGCCCAAGGGGGAAACTATGGCTACACCTTC
CASAQGGNYGYTF
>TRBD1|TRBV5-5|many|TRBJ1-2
TGTGCCAGCAGCCCCCGGGGACAGGGGGTCTATGGCTACACCTTC
CASSPRGQGVYGYTF
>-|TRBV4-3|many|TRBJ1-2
TGCGCCAGCAGCCAAGTTGGATACTATGGCTACACCTTC
CASSQVGYYGYTF
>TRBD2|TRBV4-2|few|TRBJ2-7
TGTGCCAGCAGCCAAGTGGCGGGAGAGATCTACGAGCAGTACTTC
CASSQVAGEIYEQYF
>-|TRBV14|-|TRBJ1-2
TGTGCCAGCAGCCAAGGAGGAGCCCTATATGGCTACACCTTC
CASSQGGALYGYTF
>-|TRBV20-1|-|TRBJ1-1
TGCAGTGCTAGAGATCAGGGGTCTACTGAAGCTTTCTTT
CSARDQGSTEAFF
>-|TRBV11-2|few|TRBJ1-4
TGTGCCAGCAGCTTCGGGGATGTTAATGAAAAACTGTTTTTT
CASSFGDVNEKLFF
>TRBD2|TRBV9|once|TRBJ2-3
TGTGCCAGCAGCACACCCAGCGGGGGGACAGATACGCAGTATTTT
CASSTPSGGTDTQYF
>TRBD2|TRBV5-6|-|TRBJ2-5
TGTGCCAGCAGCCCGGGAGGGGGACGGGAGACCCAGTACTTC
CASSPGGGRETQYF
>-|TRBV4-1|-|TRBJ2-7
TGCGCCAGCCCTAAGTCGGACAAACTCTACGAGCAGTACTTC
CASPKSDKLYEQYF
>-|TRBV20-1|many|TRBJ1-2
TGCAGTGCTAGAGGCCCTGGGGAGGGTTTGTACGGCTACACCTTC
CSARGPGEGLYGYTF
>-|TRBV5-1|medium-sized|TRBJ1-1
TGCGCCAGCAGCCCCGGGCTCAGGGTCACTGAAGCTTTCTTT
CASSPGLRVTEAFF
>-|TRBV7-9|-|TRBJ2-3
TGTGCCAGCAGCCTGACCACCGGCAGCAGCACAGATACGCAGTATTTT
CASSLTTGSSTDTQYF
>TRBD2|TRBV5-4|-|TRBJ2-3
TGTGCCAGCAGCTTACTAGCGGGATTGACAGATACGCAGTATTTT
CASSLLAGLTDTQYF
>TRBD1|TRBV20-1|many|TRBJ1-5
TGCAGTGCTGGGACAGGGGGTGGCAATCAGCCCCAGCATTTT
CSAGTGGGNQPQHF
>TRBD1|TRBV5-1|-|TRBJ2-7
TGCGCCAGCAGCTTCGGGACAGGGGGCCACGAGCAGTACTTC
CASSFGTGGHEQYF
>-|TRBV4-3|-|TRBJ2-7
TGCGCCAGCAGCCAAGGCATAACGGCAGGGTCCTACGAGCAGTACTTC
CASSQGITAGSYEQYF
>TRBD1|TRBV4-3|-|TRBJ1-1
TGCGCCAGCAGCCAACAACGGGGGACAGGGGGTAAGGGGAACACTGAAGCTTTCTTT
CASSQQRGTGGKGNTEAFF
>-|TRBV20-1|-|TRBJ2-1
TGCAGTGCCTCAAGACCACCCGCTTTGGGCAAGGAGCAGTTCTTC
CSASRPPALGKEQFF
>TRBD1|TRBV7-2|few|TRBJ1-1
TGTGCCAGCAGCGTAGACAGGGGAATGAACACTGAAGCTTTCTTT
CASSVDRGMNTEAFF
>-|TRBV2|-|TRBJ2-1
TGTGCCAGCAGTGAAGCTCCACGGAGCTCCTACAATGAGCAGTTCTTC
CASSEAPRSSYNEQFF
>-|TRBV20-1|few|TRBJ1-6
TGCAGTGCTAGAGATGAGCAGGGAAGGGCTTCACCCCTCCACTTT
CSARDEQGRASPLHF